The clone carrying this T cell receptor (beta chain) was seen a handful of times. The antigen remains unidentified. The ends were cut back, 0 bases at V and 10 bases at J, with 13 bases in the middle. This CDR3 region has 13 residues. Germline CDR1 reads SGHRS; CDR2 reads YFSETQ. This sample was included in a study of blood T cells in healthy people across ages. Whole-study findings and limits: More naive CD4+ cells and higher diversity were found in long-lived than in aged donors. No conclusive comparison of naive versus antigen-experienced cells was possible with unsorted PBMCs.

Isolating PBMCs gave at least 6 million of these cells per sample. Each sample provided at least 5 micrograms of extracted total RNA. Sample-barcoded 5' priming and a J-beta primer mix drove a second PCR of 7 to 11 cycles. TCRdb reprocessed the 5' RACE reads with MiXCR, giving one entry per CDR3 protein. In the table there are roughly 1 million distinct CDR3 sequences, 20% to 25% of which are singletons. These data also formed part of another study, on T cells of mothers and their children.

The sequenced sample was blood. This receptor was identified in a girl aged 2 to 10 in good health. V usage is TRBV5-1 and J usage is TRBJ1-2, with a tentative D call TRBD1 (5 bases). DNA of the CDR3: TGCGCCAGCAGCTTGGCCGCGACAGCTCTCTACACCTTC. Its translation: CASSLAATALYTF.